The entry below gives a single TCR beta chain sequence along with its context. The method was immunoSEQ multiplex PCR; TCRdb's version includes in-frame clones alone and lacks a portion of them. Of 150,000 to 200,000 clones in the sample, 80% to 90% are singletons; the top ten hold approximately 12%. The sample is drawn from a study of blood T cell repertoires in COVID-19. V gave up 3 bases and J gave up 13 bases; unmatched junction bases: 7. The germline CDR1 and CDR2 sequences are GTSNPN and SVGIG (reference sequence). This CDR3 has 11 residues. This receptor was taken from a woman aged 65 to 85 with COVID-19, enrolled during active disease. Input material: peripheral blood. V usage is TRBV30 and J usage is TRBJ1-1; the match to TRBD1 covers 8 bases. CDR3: CAWSRGLNGFF. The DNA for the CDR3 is TGTGCCTGGAGCAGGGGGCTTAACGGTTTCTTT.